These T cell receptor beta chains were read from a single sample in a study of blood T cell repertoires in COVID-19. Produced via immunoSEQ multiplex PCR; TCRdb's table is partial and in-frame only. The data show hundreds of thousands of clones, with over 75% seen just once and approximately 9.1% held by the top ten. The sample was PBMCs or T cells enriched from blood (not recorded which). These receptors came from a woman aged 45-59 years with acute COVID-19. Each CDR3 is given with its conserved first and last residue. Fields, in order: D gene, V gene, J gene, clone size, CDR3 protein, CDR3 DNA. A D gene is named only where the DNA matches it firmly. Size tells how often a clone was seen (once, few, many) or the class of an expanded clone, and some rows leave it out.

.	TRBV4-3	TRBJ1-1	.	CASSQDGRGWTEAFF	TGCGCCAGCAGCCAAGATGGGAGGGGTTGGACTGAAGCTTTCTTT
TRBD1	TRBV6-2/TRBV6-3	TRBJ1-5	.	CASSRGDRDSQPQHF	TGTGCCAGCAGCCGCGGGGACAGGGACAGTCAGCCCCAGCATTTT
.	TRBV5-1	TRBJ2-3	.	CASSLAGADTQYF	TGCGCCAGCAGCTTAGCAGGGGCGGATACGCAGTATTTT
TRBD1	TRBV3-1/TRBV3-2	TRBJ1-5	.	CASSQALDREIVGASNQPQHF	TGTGCCAGCAGCCAAGCCTTGGACAGGGAGATTGTGGGTGCTAGCAATCAGCCCCAGCATTTT
.	TRBV11-2	TRBJ2-7	.	CASSPDRFYEQYF	TGTGCCAGCAGCCCAGACAGGTTCTACGAGCAGTACTTC
.	TRBV2	TRBJ1-4	.	CASSEYLGGEKLFF	TGTGCCAGCAGTGAATACCTCGGGGGGGAAAAACTGTTTTTT
TRBD1	TRBV3-1/TRBV3-2	TRBJ1-1	.	CASSQRQGASEAFF	TGTGCCAGCAGCCAACGACAGGGGGCCTCTGAAGCTTTCTTT
.	TRBV28	TRBJ1-5	.	CASSPMGGSSNQPQHF	TGTGCCAGCAGCCCAATGGGGGGGAGTAGCAATCAGCCCCAGCATTTT
.	TRBV6-1	TRBJ1-5	few	CASSVGNRGRHQPQHF	TGTGCCAGCAGTGTGGGGAATAGGGGCAGACATCAGCCCCAGCATTTT
.	TRBV7-6	TRBJ2-1	.	CASSSPRSGNEQFF	TGTGCCAGCAGCTCCCCCAGGTCGGGGAATGAGCAGTTCTTC
.	TRBV19	TRBJ1-5	once	CASSRERGGNQPQHF	TGTGCCAGTAGTAGAGAGAGGGGAGGGAATCAGCCCCAGCATTTT
TRBD1	TRBV24-1	TRBJ1-2	once	CATSDRDSNYGYTF	TGTGCCACCAGTGATCGGGACAGTAACTATGGCTACACCTTC
.	TRBV6-5	TRBJ2-1	.	CASSTPQGEQFF	TGTGCCAGCAGTACCCCGCAGGGTGAGCAGTTCTTC
TRBD1	TRBV9	TRBJ1-1	.	CASSSPTGRTTEAFF	TGTGCCAGCAGCTCCCCGACAGGGCGGACCACTGAAGCTTTCTTT
.	TRBV19	TRBJ2-1	few	CASTSGDSYNEQFF	TGTGCCAGTACCTCCGGCGACAGCTACAATGAGCAGTTCTTC
.	TRBV3-1/TRBV3-2	TRBJ2-2	.	CASSPAAHTGELFF	TGTGCCAGCAGCCCGGCGGCCCACACCGGGGAGCTGTTTTTT
.	TRBV15	TRBJ1-2	.	CATSREGARAGGYTF	TGTGCCACCAGCAGAGAGGGGGCCAGGGCGGGTGGCTACACCTTC
.	TRBV19	TRBJ1-5	.	CASSIQDQPQHF	TGTGCCAGTAGTATACAGGATCAGCCCCAGCATTTT
.	TRBV18	TRBJ1-5	.	CASSLWTADSNQPQHF	TGTGCCAGCTCATTATGGACAGCGGATAGCAATCAGCCCCAGCATTTT
TRBD1	TRBV2	TRBJ1-6	.	CASSQGDSPLHF	TGTGCCAGCAGTCAGGGGGATTCACCCCTCCACTTT
.	TRBV6-5	TRBJ1-5	.	CASSYKQVNQPQHF	TGTGCCAGCAGTTATAAGCAGGTTAATCAGCCCCAGCATTTT
TRBD2	TRBV5-1	TRBJ2-1	few	CASSQGLARNEQFF	TGCGCCAGCAGCCAGGGACTAGCGCGCAATGAGCAGTTCTTC
.	TRBV7-2	TRBJ2-7	.	CASSPTSYEQYF	TGTGCCAGCAGCCCGACATCTTACGAGCAGTACTTC
.	TRBV6-5	TRBJ1-2	.	CASSQPGNGYTF	TGTGCCAGCAGCCAACCAGGGAATGGCTACACCTTC
TRBD1	TRBV18	TRBJ2-6	.	CASSPKGQGTGANVLTF	TGTGCCAGCTCACCAAAGGGACAGGGTACTGGGGCCAACGTCCTGACTTTC
.	TRBV23-1	TRBJ1-2	once	CASSQRSVYGYTF	TGCGCCAGCAGTCAACGTTCAGTCTATGGCTACACCTTC
.	TRBV20-1	TRBJ1-2	.	CSAKVQNGYTF	TGCAGTGCTAAGGTACAGAATGGCTACACCTTC
.	TRBV13	TRBJ2-7	.	CASSHSRGRYYEQYF	TGTGCCAGCAGCCACAGCAGGGGACGGTATTACGAGCAGTACTTC
.	TRBV5-1	TRBJ2-5	.	CASSLGPVSNLQETQYF	TGCGCCAGCAGCTTGGGCCCAGTATCAAACCTCCAAGAGACCCAGTACTTC
TRBD2	TRBV5-1	TRBJ2-5	.	CASSLEILAGTETQYF	TGCGCCAGCAGCTTGGAAATCCTAGCGGGGACAGAGACCCAGTACTTC
TRBD1	TRBV6-5	TRBJ1-2	.	CASGQGANYGYTF	TGTGCCAGCGGACAGGGGGCTAACTATGGCTACACCTTC
.	TRBV9	TRBJ2-7	few	CASSSGWEQYF	TGTGCCAGCAGCTCAGGGTGGGAGCAGTACTTC
TRBD1	TRBV30	TRBJ2-1	.	CAWSVPDRVYNEQFF	TGTGCCTGGAGTGTACCGGACAGGGTATACAATGAGCAGTTCTTC
.	TRBV14	TRBJ2-2	many	CASSQGGRGAGELFF	TGTGCCAGCAGCCAAGGGGGCAGGGGTGCCGGGGAGCTGTTTTTT
TRBD2	TRBV7-7	TRBJ2-1	.	CASSLGGGGLNEQFF	TGTGCTAGCAGCTTAGGCGGCGGGGGGCTCAATGAGCAGTTCTTC
TRBD1	TRBV3-1/TRBV3-2	TRBJ1-1	.	CASSQTGLNTEAFF	TGTGCCAGCAGCCAGACAGGGTTGAACACTGAAGCTTTCTTT
.	TRBV19	TRBJ1-1	.	CASSTTGALTEAFF	TGTGCCAGTAGTACGACAGGCGCCCTAACTGAAGCTTTCTTT
.	TRBV7-6	TRBJ1-5	.	CASSSLGGSNQPQHF	TGTGCCAGCAGCTCCTTAGGCGGGAGCAATCAGCCCCAGCATTTT
TRBD1	TRBV5-4	TRBJ2-7	few	CASSLQTGGRKQYF	TGTGCCAGCAGCTTGCAGACAGGGGGTAGGAAGCAGTACTTC
.	TRBV20-1	TRBJ1-5	.	CSASPGAGAQHF	TGCAGTGCTAGTCCCGGGGCGGGGGCCCAGCATTTT
TRBD1	TRBV7-9	TRBJ1-1	.	CASSSGQNRGPEAFF	TGTGCCAGCAGCTCGGGACAAAACAGGGGCCCTGAAGCTTTCTTT
TRBD1	TRBV5-6	TRBJ2-7	.	CASSLAGTGARDEQYF	TGTGCCAGCAGCTTGGCCGGGACAGGGGCTCGGGACGAGCAGTACTTC
TRBD1	TRBV7-2	TRBJ1-5	.	CASSPQGENNQPQHF	TGTGCCAGCAGCCCCCAGGGGGAGAACAATCAGCCCCAGCATTTT
.	TRBV7-2	TRBJ1-3	.	CASSNYQGLSGNTIYF	TGTGCCAGCAGCAATTACCAGGGATTATCGGGAAACACCATATATTTT
.	TRBV6-5	TRBJ2-7	.	CASSRGSYEQYF	TGTGCCAGCAGTCGAGGCAGCTACGAGCAGTACTTC
.	TRBV19	TRBJ2-4	.	CASRTQGAKNIQYF	TGTGCCAGTAGAACGCAGGGAGCCAAAAACATTCAGTACTTC
.	TRBV24-1	TRBJ2-1	.	CATSDGTPYNEQFF	TGTGCCACCAGTGACGGGACACCCTACAATGAGCAGTTCTTC
TRBD1	TRBV13	TRBJ1-2	few	CASSYGTGGLGYTF	TGTGCCAGCAGCTACGGGACAGGGGGTCTTGGCTACACCTTC
TRBD1	TRBV5-4	TRBJ2-1	.	CASTSGGTGSNEQFF	TGTGCCAGCACCTCTGGAGGGACAGGGTCCAATGAGCAGTTCTTC
TRBD1	TRBV6-1	TRBJ1-5	.	CASSGPGTGDNQPQHF	TGTGCCAGCAGTGGCCCCGGGACAGGGGACAATCAGCCCCAGCATTTT
TRBD1	TRBV7-9	TRBJ1-4	.	CASSSRSEGALEKLFF	TGTGCCAGCAGCTCGCGGAGTGAGGGGGCGCTTGAAAAACTGTTTTTT
TRBD1	TRBV5-4	TRBJ1-3	.	CASSMGQGSGNTIYF	TGTGCCAGCAGCATGGGACAGGGCTCTGGAAACACCATATATTTT
.	TRBV19	TRBJ2-1	many	CASTQGSNEQFF	TGTGCCAGTACCCAGGGCTCGAATGAGCAGTTCTTC
TRBD1	TRBV27	TRBJ1-1	.	CASSPWGRGQDTEAFF	TGTGCCAGCAGCCCGTGGGGAAGGGGGCAGGATACTGAAGCTTTCTTT
TRBD2	TRBV6-4	TRBJ2-3	.	CASRAGTSGGHLSTDTQYF	TGTGCCAGCAGAGCCGGGACTAGCGGGGGGCACCTAAGCACAGATACGCAGTATTTT